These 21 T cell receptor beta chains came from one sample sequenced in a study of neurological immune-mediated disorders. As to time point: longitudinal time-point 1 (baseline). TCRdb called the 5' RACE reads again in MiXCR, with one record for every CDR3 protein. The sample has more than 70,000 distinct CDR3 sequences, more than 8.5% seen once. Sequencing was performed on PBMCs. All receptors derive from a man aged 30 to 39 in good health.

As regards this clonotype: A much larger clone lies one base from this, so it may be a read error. The CDR3 nucleotides read TGCGCCAGCGGCTTGCAGGGGACGGAGACCCAGTACTTC. It yields the protein CASGLQGTETQYF. The rearrangement uses TRBV5-1 and TRBJ2-5, with D tentatively TRBD1 (6 bases). CDR1 and CDR2 (germline): SGHRS, YFSETQ. The CDR3 runs to 13 residues.

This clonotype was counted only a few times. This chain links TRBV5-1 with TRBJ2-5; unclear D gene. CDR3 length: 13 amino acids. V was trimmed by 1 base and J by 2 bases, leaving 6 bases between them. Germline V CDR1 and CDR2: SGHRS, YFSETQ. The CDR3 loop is CASSLTSQETQYF. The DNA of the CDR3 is TGCGCCAGCAGCTTGACCAGTCAAGAGACCCAGTACTTC.

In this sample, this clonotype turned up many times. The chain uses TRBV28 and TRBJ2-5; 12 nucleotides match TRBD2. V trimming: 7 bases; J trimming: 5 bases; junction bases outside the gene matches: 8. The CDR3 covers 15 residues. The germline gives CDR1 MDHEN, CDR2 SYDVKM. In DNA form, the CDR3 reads TGTGCCAGCACCCGACTAGCGGGAGATACGGAGACCCAGTACTTC. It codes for CASTRLAGDTETQYF.

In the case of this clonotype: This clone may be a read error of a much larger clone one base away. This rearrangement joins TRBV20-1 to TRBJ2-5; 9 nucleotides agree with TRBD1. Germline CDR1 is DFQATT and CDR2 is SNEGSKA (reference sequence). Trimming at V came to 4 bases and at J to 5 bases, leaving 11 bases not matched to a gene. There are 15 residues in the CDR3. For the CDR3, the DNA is TGCAGTGCTACAGATCAACAGGGGGCGTGGGAGACCCAGTACTTC. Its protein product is CSATDQQGAWETQYF.

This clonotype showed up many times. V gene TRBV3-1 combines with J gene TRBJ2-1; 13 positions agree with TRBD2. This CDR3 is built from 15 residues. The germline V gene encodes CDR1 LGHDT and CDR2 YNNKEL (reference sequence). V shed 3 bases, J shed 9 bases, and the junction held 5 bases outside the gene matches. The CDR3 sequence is CASSQGTSGMGEQFF. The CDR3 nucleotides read TGTGCCAGCAGCCAGGGGACTAGCGGGATGGGTGAGCAGTTCTTC.

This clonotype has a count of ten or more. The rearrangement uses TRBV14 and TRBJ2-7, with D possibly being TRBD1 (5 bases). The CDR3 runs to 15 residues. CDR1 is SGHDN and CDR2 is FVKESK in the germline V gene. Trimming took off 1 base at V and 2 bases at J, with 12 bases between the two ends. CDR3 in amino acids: CASSQGAQGTYEQYF. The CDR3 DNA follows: TGTGCCAGCAGCCAAGGGGCCCAGGGTACCTACGAGCAGTACTTC. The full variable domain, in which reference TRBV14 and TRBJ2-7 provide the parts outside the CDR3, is EAGVTQFPSHSVIEKGQTVTLRCDPISGHDNLYWYRRVMGKEIKFLLHFVKESKQDESGMPNNRFLAERTGGTYSTLKVQPAELEDSGVYFCASSQGAQGTYEQYFGPGTRLTVT.

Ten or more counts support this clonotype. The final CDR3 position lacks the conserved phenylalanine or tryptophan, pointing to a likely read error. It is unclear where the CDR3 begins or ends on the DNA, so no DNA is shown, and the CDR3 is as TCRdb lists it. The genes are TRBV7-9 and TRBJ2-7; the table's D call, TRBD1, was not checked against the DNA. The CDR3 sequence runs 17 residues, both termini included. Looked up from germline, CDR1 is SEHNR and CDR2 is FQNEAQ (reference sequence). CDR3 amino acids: CASSLTNRGELNWGPRT.

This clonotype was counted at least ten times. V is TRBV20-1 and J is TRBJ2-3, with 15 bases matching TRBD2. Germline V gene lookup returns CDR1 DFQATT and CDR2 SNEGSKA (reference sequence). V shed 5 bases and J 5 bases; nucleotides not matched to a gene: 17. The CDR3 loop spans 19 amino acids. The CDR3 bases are TGCAGTGCTGAGGGGAGGACTAGCGGGAGGGTTCGGTCGCAAGATACGCAGTATTTT. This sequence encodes CSAEGRTSGRVRSQDTQYF.

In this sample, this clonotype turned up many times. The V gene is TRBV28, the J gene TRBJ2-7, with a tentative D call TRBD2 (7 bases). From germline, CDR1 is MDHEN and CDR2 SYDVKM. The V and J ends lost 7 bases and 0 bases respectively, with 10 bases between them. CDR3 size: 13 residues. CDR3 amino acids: CASKGGDSYEQYF. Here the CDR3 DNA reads TGTGCCAGCAAAGGGGGGGACTCCTACGAGCAGTACTTC.

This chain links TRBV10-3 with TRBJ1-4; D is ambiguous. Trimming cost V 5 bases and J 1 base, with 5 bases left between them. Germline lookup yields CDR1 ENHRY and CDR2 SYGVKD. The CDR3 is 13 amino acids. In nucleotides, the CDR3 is TGTGCCATCAGTCCGGTAACTAATGAAAAACTGTTTTTT. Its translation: CAISPVTNEKLFF.

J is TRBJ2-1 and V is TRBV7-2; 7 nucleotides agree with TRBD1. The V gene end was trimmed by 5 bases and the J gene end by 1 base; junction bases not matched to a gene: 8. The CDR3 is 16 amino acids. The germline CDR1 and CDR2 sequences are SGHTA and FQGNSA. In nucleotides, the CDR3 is TGTGCCAGCAGCCTCACAGGGGCAACTTCCTACAATGAGCAGTTCTTC. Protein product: CASSLTGATSYNEQFF.

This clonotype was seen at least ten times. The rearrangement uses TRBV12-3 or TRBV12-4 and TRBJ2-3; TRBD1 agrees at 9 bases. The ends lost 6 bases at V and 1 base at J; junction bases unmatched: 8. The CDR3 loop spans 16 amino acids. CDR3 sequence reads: CASSPGQGMGTDTQYF. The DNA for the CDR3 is TGTGCCAGCAGCCCCGGACAGGGGATGGGCACAGATACGCAGTATTTT.

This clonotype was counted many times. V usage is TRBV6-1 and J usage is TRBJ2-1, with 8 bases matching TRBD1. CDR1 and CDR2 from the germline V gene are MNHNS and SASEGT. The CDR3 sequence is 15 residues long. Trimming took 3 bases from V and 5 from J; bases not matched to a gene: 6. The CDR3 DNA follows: TGTGCCAGCAGTGATTGGCAGGGGGCTAACAATGAGCAGTTCTTC. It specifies CASSDWQGANNEQFF.

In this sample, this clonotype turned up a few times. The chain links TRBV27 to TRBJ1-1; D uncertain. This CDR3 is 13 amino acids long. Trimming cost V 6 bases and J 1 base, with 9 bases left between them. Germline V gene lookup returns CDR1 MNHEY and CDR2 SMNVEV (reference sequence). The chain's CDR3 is CASRGKQNTEAFF. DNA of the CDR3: TGTGCCAGCAGAGGAAAGCAGAACACTGAAGCTTTCTTT.

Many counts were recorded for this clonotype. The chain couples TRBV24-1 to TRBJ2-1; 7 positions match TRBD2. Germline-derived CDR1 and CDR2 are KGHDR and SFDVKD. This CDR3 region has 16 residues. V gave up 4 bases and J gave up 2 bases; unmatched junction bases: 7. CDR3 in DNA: TGTGCCACCAGTGACCACACTAGCGATACCTACAATGAGCAGTTCTTC. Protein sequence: CATSDHTSDTYNEQFF.

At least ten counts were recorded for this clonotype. The CDR3 DNA is TGTGCCAGCAGCGACAGCTATAATTCACCCCTCCACTTT. This encodes CASSDSYNSPLHF. The gene calls are TRBV27 and TRBJ1-6, with D possibly TRBD1 on 5 matching bases. The CDR3 totals 13 residues. CDR1 is MNHEY, CDR2 SMNVEV, per germline (reference sequence). Trimming cost V 6 bases and J 3 bases, with 6 bases left between them.

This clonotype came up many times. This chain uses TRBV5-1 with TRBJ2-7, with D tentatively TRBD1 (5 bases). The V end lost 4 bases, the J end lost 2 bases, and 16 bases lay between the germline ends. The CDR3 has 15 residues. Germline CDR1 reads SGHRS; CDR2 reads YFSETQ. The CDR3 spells CASSIPDSLTYEQYF. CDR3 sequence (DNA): TGCGCCAGCAGCATTCCCGACAGTTTGACCTACGAGCAGTACTTC. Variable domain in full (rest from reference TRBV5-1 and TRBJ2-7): KAGVTQTPRYLIKTRGQQVTLSCSPISGHRSVSWYQQTPGQGLQFLFEYFSETQRNKGNFPGRFSGRQFSNSRSEMNVSTLELGDSALYLCASSIPDSLTYEQYFGPGTRLTVT.

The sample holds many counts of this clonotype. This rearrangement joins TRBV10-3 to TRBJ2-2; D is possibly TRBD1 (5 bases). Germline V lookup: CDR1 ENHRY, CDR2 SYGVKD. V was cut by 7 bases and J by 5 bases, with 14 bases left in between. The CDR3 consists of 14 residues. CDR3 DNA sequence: TGTGCCATCAATGCCAGGGAAACGACCGGGGAGCTGTTTTTT. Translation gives CAINARETTGELFF.

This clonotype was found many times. This CDR3 reads CASSSQRDSYEQYF. The CDR3 DNA follows: TGTGCCAGCAGTTCACAAAGGGACAGCTACGAGCAGTACTTC. The chain combines TRBV27 with TRBJ2-7, with TRBD1 identical over 7 bases. CDR3 length: 14 amino acids. Germline lookup yields CDR1 MNHEY and CDR2 SMNVEV (reference sequence). V lost 4 bases, J lost 3 bases, and 6 bases stayed unmatched.

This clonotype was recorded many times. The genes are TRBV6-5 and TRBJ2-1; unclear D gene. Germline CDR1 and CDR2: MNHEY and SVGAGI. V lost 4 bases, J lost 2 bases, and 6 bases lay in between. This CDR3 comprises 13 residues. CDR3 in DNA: TGTGCCAGCAGTTCGTCGCCCTACAATGAGCAGTTCTTC. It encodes CASSSSPYNEQFF.

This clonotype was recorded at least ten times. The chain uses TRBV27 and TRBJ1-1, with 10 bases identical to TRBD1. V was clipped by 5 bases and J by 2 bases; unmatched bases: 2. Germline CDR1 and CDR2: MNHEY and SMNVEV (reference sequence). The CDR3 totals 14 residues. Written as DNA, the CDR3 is TGTGCCAGCAGTCTGACAGGGGGCAACACTGAAGCTTTCTTT. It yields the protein CASSLTGGNTEAFF.